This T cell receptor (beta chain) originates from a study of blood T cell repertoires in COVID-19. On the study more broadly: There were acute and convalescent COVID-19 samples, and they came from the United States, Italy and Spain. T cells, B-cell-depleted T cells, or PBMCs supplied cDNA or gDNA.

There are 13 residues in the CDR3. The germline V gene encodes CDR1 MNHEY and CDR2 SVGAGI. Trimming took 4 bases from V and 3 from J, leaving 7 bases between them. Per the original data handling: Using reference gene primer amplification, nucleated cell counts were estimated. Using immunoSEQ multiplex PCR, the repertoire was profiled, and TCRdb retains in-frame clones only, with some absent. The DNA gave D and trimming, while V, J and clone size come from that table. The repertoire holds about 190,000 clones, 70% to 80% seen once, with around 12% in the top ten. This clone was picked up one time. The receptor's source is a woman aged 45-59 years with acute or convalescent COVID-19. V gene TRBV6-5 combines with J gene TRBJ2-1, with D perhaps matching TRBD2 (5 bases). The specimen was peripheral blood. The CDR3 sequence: CASSWEHYNEQFF. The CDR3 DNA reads TGTGCCAGCAGTTGGGAGCACTACAATGAGCAGTTCTTC.